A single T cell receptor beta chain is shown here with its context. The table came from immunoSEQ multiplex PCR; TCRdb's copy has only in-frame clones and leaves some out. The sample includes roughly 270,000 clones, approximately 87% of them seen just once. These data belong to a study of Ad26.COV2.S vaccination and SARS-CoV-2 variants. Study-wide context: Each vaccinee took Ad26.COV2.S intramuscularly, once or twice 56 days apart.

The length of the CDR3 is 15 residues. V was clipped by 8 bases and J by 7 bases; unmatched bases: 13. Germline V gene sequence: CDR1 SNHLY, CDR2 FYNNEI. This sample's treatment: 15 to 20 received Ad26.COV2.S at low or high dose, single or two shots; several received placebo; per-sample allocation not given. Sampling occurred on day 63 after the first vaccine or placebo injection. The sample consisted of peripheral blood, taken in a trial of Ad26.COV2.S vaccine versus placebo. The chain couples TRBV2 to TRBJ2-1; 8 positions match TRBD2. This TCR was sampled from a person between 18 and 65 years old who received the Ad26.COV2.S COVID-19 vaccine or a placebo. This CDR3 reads CASRGPGLGGNEQFF. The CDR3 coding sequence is TGTGCCAGCCGAGGCCCGGGACTAGGGGGTAATGAGCAGTTCTTC.